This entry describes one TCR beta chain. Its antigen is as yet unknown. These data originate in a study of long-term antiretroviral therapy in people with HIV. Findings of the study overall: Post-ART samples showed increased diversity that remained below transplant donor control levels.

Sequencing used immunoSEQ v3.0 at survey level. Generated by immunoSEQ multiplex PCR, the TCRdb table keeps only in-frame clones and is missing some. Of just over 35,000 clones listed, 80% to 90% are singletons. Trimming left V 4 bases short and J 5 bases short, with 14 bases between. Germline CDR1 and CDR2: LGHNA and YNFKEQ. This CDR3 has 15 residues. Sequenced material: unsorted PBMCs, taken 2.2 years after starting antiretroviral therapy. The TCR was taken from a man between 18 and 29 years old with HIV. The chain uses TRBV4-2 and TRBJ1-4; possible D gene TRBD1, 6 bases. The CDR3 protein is CASSPRQGTNEKLFF. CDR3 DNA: TGTGCCAGCAGCCCCCGTCAGGGGACAAATGAAAAACTGTTTTTT.